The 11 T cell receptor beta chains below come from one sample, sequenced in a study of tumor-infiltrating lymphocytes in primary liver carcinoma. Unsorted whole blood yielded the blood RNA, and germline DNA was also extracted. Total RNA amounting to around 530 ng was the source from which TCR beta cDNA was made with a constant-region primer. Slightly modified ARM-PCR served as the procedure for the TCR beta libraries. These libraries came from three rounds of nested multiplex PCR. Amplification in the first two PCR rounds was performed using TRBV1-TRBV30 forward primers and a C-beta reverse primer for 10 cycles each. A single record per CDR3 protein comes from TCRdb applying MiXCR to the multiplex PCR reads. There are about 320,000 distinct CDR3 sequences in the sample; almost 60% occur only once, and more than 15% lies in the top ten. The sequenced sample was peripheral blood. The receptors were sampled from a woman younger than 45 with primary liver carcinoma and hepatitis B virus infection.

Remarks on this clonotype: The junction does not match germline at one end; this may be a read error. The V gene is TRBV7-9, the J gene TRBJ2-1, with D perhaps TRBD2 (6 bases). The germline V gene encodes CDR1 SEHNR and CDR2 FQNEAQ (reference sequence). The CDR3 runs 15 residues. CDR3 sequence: CPSSLRLESYNEQFF. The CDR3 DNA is TGTCCCAGCAGCTTAAGACTAGAGTCGTACAATGAGCAGTTCTTC.

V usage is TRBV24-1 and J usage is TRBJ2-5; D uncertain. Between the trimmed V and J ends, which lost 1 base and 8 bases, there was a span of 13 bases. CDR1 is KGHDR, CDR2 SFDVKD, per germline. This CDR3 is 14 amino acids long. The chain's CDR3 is CATSDLGAKGTQYF. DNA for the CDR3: TGTGCCACCAGTGATTTAGGTGCCAAGGGAACCCAGTACTTC.

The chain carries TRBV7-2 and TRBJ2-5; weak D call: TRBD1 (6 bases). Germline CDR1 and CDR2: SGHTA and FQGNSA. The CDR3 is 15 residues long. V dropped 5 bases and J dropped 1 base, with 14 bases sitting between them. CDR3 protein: CASSPQKGVQETQYF. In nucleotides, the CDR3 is TGTGCCAGCAGCCCCCAGAAGGGGGTCCAAGAGACCCAGTACTTC.

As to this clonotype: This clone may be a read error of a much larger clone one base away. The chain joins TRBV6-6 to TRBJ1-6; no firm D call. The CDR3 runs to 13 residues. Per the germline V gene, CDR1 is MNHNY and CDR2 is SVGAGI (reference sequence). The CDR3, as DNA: TGTGCCAGCAGTTACTCGCCTATGACACCCATCCACTTT. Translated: CASSYSPMTPIHF.

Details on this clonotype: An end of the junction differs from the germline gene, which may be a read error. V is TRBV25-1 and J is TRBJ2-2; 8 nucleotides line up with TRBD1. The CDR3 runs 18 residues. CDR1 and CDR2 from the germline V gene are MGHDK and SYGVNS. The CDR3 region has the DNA TGTGCCAGCAGTGGAAGACGAGCGGACAGGGAGCGCAACGGGGACCTGTTTTTT. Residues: CASSGRRADRERNGDLFF.

The CDR3 DNA is TGTGCCACCCCTACCGACAGGGGGTGTGAAAAACTGTTTTTT. Translating gives CATPTDRGCEKLFF. The chain uses TRBV21-1 and TRBJ1-4; the D call TRBD1 from the table was never checked on the DNA. TRBV21-1 is described as a pseudogene. The CDR3 contains 14 residues.

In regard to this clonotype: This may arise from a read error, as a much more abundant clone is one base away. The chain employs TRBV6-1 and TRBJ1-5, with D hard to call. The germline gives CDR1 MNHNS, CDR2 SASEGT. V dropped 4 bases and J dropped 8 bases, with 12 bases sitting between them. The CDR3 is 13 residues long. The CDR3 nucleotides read TGTGCCAGCAGTGGAGACCCAGGAAAGCCCCAGCATTTT. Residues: CASSGDPGKPQHF.

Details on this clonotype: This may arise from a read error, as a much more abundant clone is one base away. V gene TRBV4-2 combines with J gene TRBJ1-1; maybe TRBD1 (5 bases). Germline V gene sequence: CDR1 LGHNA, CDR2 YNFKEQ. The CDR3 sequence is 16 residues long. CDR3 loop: CASSQGPQGLGTEVFF. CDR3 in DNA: TGTGCCAGCAGCCAAGGCCCCCAGGGCTTAGGAACTGAAGTTTTCTTT.

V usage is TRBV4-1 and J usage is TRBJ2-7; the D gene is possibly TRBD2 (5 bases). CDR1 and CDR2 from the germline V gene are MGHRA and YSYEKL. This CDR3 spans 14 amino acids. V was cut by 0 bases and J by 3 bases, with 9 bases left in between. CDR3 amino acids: CASSQDLANYEQYF. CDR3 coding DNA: TGCGCCAGCAGCCAAGACCTAGCCAACTACGAGCAGTACTTC.

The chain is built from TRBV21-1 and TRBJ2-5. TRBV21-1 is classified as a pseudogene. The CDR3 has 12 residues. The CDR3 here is CASSKAWETQYF. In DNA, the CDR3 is TGTGCCAGCAGCAAAGCGTGGGAGACCCAGTACTTC.

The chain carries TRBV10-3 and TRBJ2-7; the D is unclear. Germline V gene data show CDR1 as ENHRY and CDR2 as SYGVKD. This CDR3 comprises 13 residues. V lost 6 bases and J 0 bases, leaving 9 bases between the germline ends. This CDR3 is CAIREASSYEQYF. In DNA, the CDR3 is TGTGCCATCAGAGAGGCGAGCTCCTACGAGCAGTACTTC.